This T cell receptor beta chain was found in a study of cytomegalovirus exposure and HLA in healthy donors. Findings of the study overall: Later examination showed HLA-associated TCR beta chains had greater clonal expansion than equally common others. Presence/absence analysis assumed near-uniform sequencing depth across donors.

Note on this clone: The target antigen is unknown.

The study ran its PCR with 60 Vbeta and 13 Jbeta primers. Method: immunoSEQ multiplex PCR; TCRdb's copy keeps in-frame clones and lacks some. The sample lists about 150,000 clones, 70% to 90% occurring once. Germline V gives CDR1 SNHLY, CDR2 FYNNEI. The CDR3 sequence is 14 residues long. Germline trimming cut 7 bases from V and 5 bases from J; bases unmatched to any gene: 5. Sequencing input: PBMCs. This receptor was obtained from a woman between 40 and 50 years old in good health and CMV-seropositive. The chain recombines TRBV2 with TRBJ2-2; TRBD2 matches 9 bases. DNA for the CDR3: TGTGCCAGCAATGCGGGAGGGGTGACCGGGGAGCTGTTTTTT. Amino acid sequence: CASNAGGVTGELFF.